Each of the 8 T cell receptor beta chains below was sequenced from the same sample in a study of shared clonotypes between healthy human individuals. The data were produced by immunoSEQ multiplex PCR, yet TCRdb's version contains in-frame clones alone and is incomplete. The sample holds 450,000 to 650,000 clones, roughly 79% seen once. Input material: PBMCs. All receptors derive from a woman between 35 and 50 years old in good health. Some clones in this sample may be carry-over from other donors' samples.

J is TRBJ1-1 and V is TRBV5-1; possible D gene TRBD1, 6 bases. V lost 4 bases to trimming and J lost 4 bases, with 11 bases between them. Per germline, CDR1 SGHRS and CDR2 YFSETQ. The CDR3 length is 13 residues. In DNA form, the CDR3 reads TGCGCCAGCAGCACACAGGGTGGCACTGAAGCTTTCTTT. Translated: CASSTQGGTEAFF.

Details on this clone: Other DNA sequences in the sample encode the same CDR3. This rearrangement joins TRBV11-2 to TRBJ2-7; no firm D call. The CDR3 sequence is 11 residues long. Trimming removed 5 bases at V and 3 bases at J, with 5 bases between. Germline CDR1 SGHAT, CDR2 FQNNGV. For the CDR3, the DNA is TGTGCCAGCAGCGCCAGCTACGAGCAGTACTTC. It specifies CASSASYEQYF.

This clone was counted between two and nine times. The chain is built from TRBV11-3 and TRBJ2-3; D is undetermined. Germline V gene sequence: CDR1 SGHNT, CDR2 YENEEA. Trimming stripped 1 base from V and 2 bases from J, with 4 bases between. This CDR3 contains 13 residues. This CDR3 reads CASSLVHTDTQYF. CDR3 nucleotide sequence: TGTGCCAGCAGCTTAGTTCACACAGATACGCAGTATTTT.

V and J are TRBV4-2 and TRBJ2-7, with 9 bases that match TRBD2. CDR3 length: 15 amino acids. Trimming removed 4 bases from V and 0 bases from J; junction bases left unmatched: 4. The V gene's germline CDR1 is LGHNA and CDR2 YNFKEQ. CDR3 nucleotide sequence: TGTGCCAGCAGCCTTAGCGGGAGTTTCTCCTACGAGCAGTACTTC. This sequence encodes CASSLSGSFSYEQYF.

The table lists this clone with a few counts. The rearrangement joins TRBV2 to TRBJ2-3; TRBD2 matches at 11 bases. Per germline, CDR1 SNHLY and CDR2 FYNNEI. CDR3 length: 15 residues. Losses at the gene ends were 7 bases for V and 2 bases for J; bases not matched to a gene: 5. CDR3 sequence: CASMGTSGDTDTQYF. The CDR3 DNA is TGTGCCAGCATGGGGACTAGCGGTGACACAGATACGCAGTATTTT. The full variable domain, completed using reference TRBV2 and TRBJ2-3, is EPEVTQTPSHQVTQMGQEVILRCVPISNHLYFYWYRQILGQKVEFLVSFYNNEISEKSEIFDDQFSVERPDGSNFTLKIRSTKLEDSAMYFCASMGTSGDTDTQYFGPGTRLTVL.

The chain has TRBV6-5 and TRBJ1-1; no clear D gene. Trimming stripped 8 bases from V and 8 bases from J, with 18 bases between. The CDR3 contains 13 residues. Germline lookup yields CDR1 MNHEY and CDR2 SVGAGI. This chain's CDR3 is CASGPVGRREAFF. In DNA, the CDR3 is TGTGCCAGCGGCCCCGTAGGAAGGCGAGAAGCTTTCTTT.

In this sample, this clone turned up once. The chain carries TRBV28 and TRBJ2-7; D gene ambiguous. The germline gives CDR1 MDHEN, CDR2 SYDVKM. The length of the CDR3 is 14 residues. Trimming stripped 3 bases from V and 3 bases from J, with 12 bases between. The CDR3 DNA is TGTGCCAGCAGTTTTTGGCGGAGCCGCTACGAGCAGTACTTC. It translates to CASSFWRSRYEQYF.

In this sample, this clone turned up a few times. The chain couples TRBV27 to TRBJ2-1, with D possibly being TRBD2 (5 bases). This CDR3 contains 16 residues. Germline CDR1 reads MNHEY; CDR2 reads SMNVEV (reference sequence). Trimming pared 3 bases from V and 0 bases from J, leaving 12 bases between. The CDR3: CASSFRPAGSYNEQFF. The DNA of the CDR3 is TGTGCCAGCAGTTTTCGTCCGGCGGGCTCCTACAATGAGCAGTTCTTC.